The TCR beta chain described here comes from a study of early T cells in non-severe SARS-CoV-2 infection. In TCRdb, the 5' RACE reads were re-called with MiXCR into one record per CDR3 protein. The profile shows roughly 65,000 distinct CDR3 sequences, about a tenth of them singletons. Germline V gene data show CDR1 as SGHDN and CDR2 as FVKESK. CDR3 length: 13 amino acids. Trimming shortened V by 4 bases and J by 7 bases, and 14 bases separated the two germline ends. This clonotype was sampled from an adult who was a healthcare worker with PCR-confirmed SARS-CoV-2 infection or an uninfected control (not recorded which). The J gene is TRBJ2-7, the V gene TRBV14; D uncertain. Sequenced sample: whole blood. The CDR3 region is CASSPPLVKEQYF. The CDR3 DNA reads TGTGCCAGCAGCCCTCCCTTGGTTAAGGAGCAGTACTTC.